These 4 T cell receptor beta chains were all obtained from the same sample, sequenced in a study of cytomegalovirus exposure and HLA in healthy donors. Vbeta (60) and Jbeta (13) primers were used in the PCR. Method: immunoSEQ multiplex PCR; TCRdb's copy keeps in-frame clones and lacks some. The table has some 150,000 clones, 70% to 75% seen once; the top ten hold approximately 14%. Material: PBMCs. The receptors come from a human donor in good health.

V is TRBV7-3 and J is TRBJ2-3; weak D call: TRBD1 (5 bases). This CDR3 spans 15 amino acids. Per germline, CDR1 SGHTA and CDR2 FQGTGA. Deletions cut 0 bases from V and 5 bases from J, with 12 bases between. The CDR3 loop reads CASSLTMSRGDTQYF. In DNA, the CDR3 is TGTGCCAGCAGCTTAACGATGAGTAGGGGAGATACGCAGTATTTT.

About this clone itself: Germline is not matched at one junction end, which may reflect a read error. This chain links TRBV7-9 with TRBJ1-2; TRBD1 aligns across 8 bases. CDR1 is SEHNR, CDR2 FQNEAQ, per germline (reference sequence). CDR3 length: 17 amino acids. CDR3: CSSSSRVTSTGADGYTF. The CDR3 region has the DNA TGTTCCAGCAGCTCGAGGGTGACCTCGACAGGGGCCGATGGCTACACCTTC.

The V call is TRBV5-4, the J call TRBJ1-3; TRBD1 might be the D (6 bases). V shed 3 bases and J shed 4 bases, with 8 bases lying between them. Per germline, CDR1 SGHNT and CDR2 YYREEE (reference sequence). The length of the CDR3 is 13 residues. The CDR3: CASSSGQGNTIYF. CDR3 in DNA: TGTGCCAGCAGCTCCGGACAGGGAAACACCATATATTTT.

The J gene is TRBJ1-2, the V gene TRBV6-5, with 8 bases fitting TRBD1. The CDR3 runs to 14 residues. The V gene end was trimmed by 0 bases and the J gene end by 5 bases; junction bases not matched to a gene: 2. Germline V gives CDR1 MNHEY, CDR2 SVGAGI. CDR3 loop: CASSYSRTGYGYTF. The CDR3, as DNA: TGTGCCAGCAGTTACTCTAGGACAGGGTATGGCTACACCTTC.